These 17 T cell receptor beta chains came from one sample sequenced in a study of human T cells and chemical hapten exposure. The time point denotes: pre-sensitization, week 0. Indicated treatment: therapeutic diphenylcyclopropenone sensitization with weekly scalp DPC. A single record per CDR3 protein comes from TCRdb applying MiXCR to the RACE reads. The sample carries under 300,000 distinct CDR3 sequences, approximately 8.4% recorded once. Material: whole blood, obtained in connection with sensitization to the hapten diphenylcyclopropenone (DPC). The receptors originated from a woman between 35 and 50 years old with alopecia areata. Some clones in this sample may be carry-over from other donors' samples.

This rearrangement joins TRBV7-8 to TRBJ2-3, with 8 bases aligning to TRBD2. Germline V gene sequence: CDR1 SGHVS, CDR2 FQNEAQ. CDR3 size: 19 residues. V lost 4 bases to trimming and J lost 2 bases; unmatched junction nucleotides: 17. CDR3 region: CASSSVGWSSGDFTDTQYF. The CDR3 DNA follows: TGTGCCAGCAGCTCGGTGGGGTGGAGTAGCGGGGACTTCACAGATACGCAGTATTTT.

This clonotype showed up just once. The chain joins TRBV7-2 to TRBJ2-1; D assignment may be TRBD1 or TRBD2 (5 bases each). The V gene's germline CDR1 is SGHTA and CDR2 FQGNSA. Trimming cost V 1 base and J 8 bases, with 12 bases left between them. This CDR3 comprises 14 residues. CDR3 amino acids: CASSLVASRDEQFF. CDR3 coding DNA: TGTGCCAGCAGCTTAGTAGCTAGCAGGGATGAGCAGTTCTTC. The full variable domain, its missing parts supplied by reference TRBV7-2 and TRBJ2-1, is GAGVSQSPSNKVTEKGKDVELRCDPISGHTALYWYRQSLGQGLEFLIYFQGNSAPDKSGLPSDRFSAERTGGSVSTLTIQRTQQEDSAVYLCASSLVASRDEQFFGPGTRLTVL.

Only a few counts were recorded for this clonotype. The chain uses TRBV12-3 or TRBV12-4 and TRBJ1-5; TRBD1 agrees at 9 bases. V gave up 3 bases and J gave up 7 bases; unmatched junction bases: 7. The CDR3 loop spans 15 amino acids. The CDR3 nucleotides read TGTGCCAGCAGTTTGGGACAGGGTGTAGAACAGCCCCAGCATTTT. Protein product: CASSLGQGVEQPQHF.

V is TRBV28 and J is TRBJ1-2; D gene uncertain. CDR1 is MDHEN and CDR2 is SYDVKM in the germline V gene. V gave up 6 bases and J gave up 10 bases, with 21 bases separating them. The CDR3 is 14 amino acids. The CDR3 bases are TGTGCCAGCAGAACTACCTCGGGCAGGCGAGACTACACCTTC. Amino acid sequence: CASRTTSGRRDYTF.

This rearrangement joins TRBV7-3 to TRBJ1-1; D ambiguous. This CDR3 spans 16 amino acids. Trimming shortened V by 5 bases and J by 4 bases, and 20 bases separated the two germline ends. In germline, CDR1 is SGHTA, CDR2 FQGTGA. CDR3 coding DNA: TGTGCCAGCAGCCCCCACGGCCCTCCGGGGAGCACTGAAGCTTTCTTT. This translates into CASSPHGPPGSTEAFF.

This clonotype was observed a few times. The chain joins TRBV27 to TRBJ1-2; D gene unclear. CDR1 MNHEY and CDR2 SMNVEV come from the germline V gene (reference sequence). Between the trimmed V and J ends, which lost 3 bases and 4 bases, there was a span of 15 bases. This CDR3 spans 15 amino acids. CDR3 protein: CASSFRQEEIYGYTF. As DNA, the CDR3 is TGTGCCAGCAGTTTCCGCCAGGAAGAGATCTATGGCTACACCTTC.

This clonotype showed up many times. This chain links TRBV7-2 with TRBJ2-1, with 8 positions matching TRBD1. The CDR3 covers 15 residues. Germline CDR1 SGHTA, CDR2 FQGNSA. With 5 bases clipped from V and 0 bases from J, the junction kept 3 bases outside the gene matches. The CDR3: CASSMGQASYNEQFF. The CDR3 DNA is TGTGCCAGCAGCATGGGACAGGCCTCCTACAATGAGCAGTTCTTC. Looking up the rest from reference TRBV7-2 and TRBJ2-1 gives the full variable domain: GAGVSQSPSNKVTEKGKDVELRCDPISGHTALYWYRQSLGQGLEFLIYFQGNSAPDKSGLPSDRFSAERTGGSVSTLTIQRTQQEDSAVYLCASSMGQASYNEQFFGPGTRLTVL.

The rearrangement links TRBV7-9 to TRBJ2-2, with 9 bases aligning to TRBD1. Germline CDR1 and CDR2: SEHNR and FQNEAQ (reference sequence). Trimming at V came to 5 bases and at J to 4 bases, leaving 11 bases not matched to a gene. The CDR3 consists of 17 residues. The CDR3 coding sequence is TGTGCCAGCAGCAAAGCCCCGGGACAGGGAGCCACCGGGGAGCTGTTTTTT. Translated: CASSKAPGQGATGELFF.

A few counts support this clonotype. J is TRBJ2-1 and V is TRBV7-8, with no clear D. CDR1 is SGHVS, CDR2 FQNEAQ, per germline. This CDR3 comprises 15 residues. Trimming took off 4 bases at V and 0 bases at J, with 10 bases between the two ends. The CDR3 DNA sequence: TGTGCCAGCAGCTCAGACCCGGGCTCCTACAATGAGCAGTTCTTC. Its protein product is CASSSDPGSYNEQFF.

This clonotype was seen more than once but under ten times. The rearrangement links TRBV10-2 to TRBJ2-7, with a weak D call TRBD2 (5 bases). Germline V gene sequence: CDR1 WSHSY, CDR2 SAAADI. The CDR3 length is 12 residues. The V and J ends lost 2 bases and 7 bases respectively, with 9 bases between them. CDR3 in amino acids: CASSEGPGEQYF. CDR3 DNA sequence: TGCGCCAGCAGTGAGGGACCGGGGGAGCAGTACTTC.

This clonotype turned up a few times. V gene TRBV10-3 combines with J gene TRBJ2-1; 9 bases map to TRBD2. From germline, CDR1 is ENHRY and CDR2 SYGVKD. Trimming cost V 5 bases and J 1 base; bases outside gene matches: 9. This CDR3 has 17 residues. CDR3 coding DNA: TGTGCCATCAGTTCCAATAGCGGGAGTGGGTCCTACAATGAGCAGTTCTTC. Translated, it gives CAISSNSGSGSYNEQFF.

This clonotype was observed a few times. This chain uses TRBV27 with TRBJ1-2, with unresolved D. Per the germline V gene, CDR1 is MNHEY and CDR2 is SMNVEV (reference sequence). The CDR3 sequence is 14 residues long. The V end lost 8 bases, the J end lost 1 base, and 14 bases lay between the germline ends. The CDR3 nucleotides read TGTGCCAGCGGAGTCTGGTCCGATAACTATGGCTACACCTTC. It yields the protein CASGVWSDNYGYTF.

Only a few counts were recorded for this clonotype. The gene calls are TRBV3-1 and TRBJ2-6, with TRBD2 as a possible D gene (6 bases). CDR3 length: 18 residues. CDR1 LGHDT and CDR2 YNNKEL come from the germline V gene (reference sequence). Between the trimmed V and J ends, which lost 7 bases and 4 bases, there was a span of 23 bases. The CDR3 sequence is CASKRDWTDGAGANVLTF. The CDR3 nucleotides are TGTGCCAGCAAACGGGACTGGACCGACGGGGCAGGGGCCAACGTCCTGACTTTC.

The V gene is TRBV27, the J gene TRBJ1-1; D is perhaps TRBD1 (6 bases). The CDR3 runs 16 residues. Trimming took 5 bases from V and 4 from J, leaving 20 bases between them. Germline V CDR1 and CDR2: MNHEY, SMNVEV (reference sequence). This chain's CDR3 is CASSPLQGGKTTEAFF. In nucleotides, the CDR3 is TGTGCCAGCAGTCCGTTACAGGGAGGAAAGACCACTGAAGCTTTCTTT.

CDR3 DNA sequence: TGTGCCAGCTCACCGCCCGGGGCGAACACCGGGGAGCTGTTTTTT. It yields the protein CASSPPGANTGELFF. This sequence joins TRBV18 and TRBJ2-2, with a possible D match to TRBD2 (5 bases). Germline CDR1 is KGHSH and CDR2 is LQKENI. This CDR3 is 15 amino acids long. Trimming took off 3 bases at V and 0 bases at J, with 8 bases between the two ends.

This clonotype turned up a few times. The chain joins TRBV2 to TRBJ2-3; 10 nucleotides agree with TRBD2. This CDR3 comprises 14 residues. CDR1 and CDR2 (germline): SNHLY, FYNNEI. Trimming at V came to 7 bases and at J to 6 bases, leaving 7 bases not matched to a gene. The CDR3 spells CASTPGLAIDTQYF. CDR3 nucleotide sequence: TGTGCCAGCACCCCGGGACTAGCGATCGATACGCAGTATTTT.

The chain joins TRBV6-2 or TRBV6-3 to TRBJ2-7, with TRBD1 identical over 9 bases. The CDR3 consists of 14 residues. The J segment lost 5 bases and the V segment lost 5 bases, leaving 7 bases of the junction unmatched. Per germline, CDR1 MNHEY and CDR2 SVGEGT. DNA for the CDR3: TGTGCCAGCAGTCGGACAGGGGTCACAAACGAGCAGTACTTC. Translation gives CASSRTGVTNEQYF.